Following are 23 T cell receptor beta chains from one sample sequenced in a study of blood T cell repertoires in COVID-19. Method: immunoSEQ multiplex PCR; TCRdb's copy keeps in-frame clones and lacks some. The sample lists fewer than 150,000 clones; roughly 81% were seen once. The sequencing input was peripheral blood. The receptor set was obtained from a man aged 35-49 years with acute or convalescent COVID-19.

The chain is built from TRBV12-3 or TRBV12-4 and TRBJ2-5; D unresolved. This CDR3 region has 12 residues. Trimming left V 3 bases short and J 4 bases short, with 6 bases between. This CDR3 reads CASSLALETQYF. The CDR3 DNA sequence: TGTGCCAGCAGTTTGGCCCTAGAGACCCAGTACTTC.

This rearrangement joins TRBV18 to TRBJ1-4, with TRBD1 matching 7 bases. Unmatched junction bases numbered 0, after V lost 3 bases and J lost 8 bases. Germline lookup yields CDR1 KGHSH and CDR2 LQKENI. The CDR3 loop spans 12 amino acids. CDR3 sequence reads: CASSPGQEKLFF. The CDR3 coding sequence is TGTGCCAGCTCACCGGGACAGGAAAAACTGTTTTTT.

The rearrangement links TRBV2 to TRBJ1-6; 7 bases match TRBD1. Germline values: CDR1 SNHLY, CDR2 FYNNEI. J was trimmed by 6 bases and V by 8 bases; bases with no gene match: 16. The length of the CDR3 is 17 residues. The CDR3 protein is CASLDKNGTAFNSPLHF. The CDR3 coding sequence is TGTGCCAGCCTCGACAAAAACGGGACAGCATTTAATTCACCCCTCCACTTT. The whole variable domain, remainder taken from reference TRBV2 and TRBJ1-6, is EPEVTQTPSHQVTQMGQEVILRCVPISNHLYFYWYRQILGQKVEFLVSFYNNEISEKSEIFDDQFSVERPDGSNFTLKIRSTKLEDSAMYFCASLDKNGTAFNSPLHFGNGTRLTVT.

The sample holds one count of this clone. The V and J genes are TRBV5-6 and TRBJ2-6; D not certain. The V and J ends lost 3 bases and 12 bases respectively, with 7 bases between them. The CDR3 runs 11 residues. Germline V gene sequence: CDR1 SGHDT, CDR2 YYEEEE. The CDR3 is CASSSELVLTF. The CDR3 DNA reads TGTGCCAGCAGCTCCGAGCTCGTCCTGACTTTC.

The chain couples TRBV9 to TRBJ2-5, with TRBD2 identical over 10 bases. This CDR3 comprises 17 residues. J gave up 5 bases and V 0 bases, and 10 bases lay outside the gene matches. Germline lookup yields CDR1 SGDLS and CDR2 YYNGEE. CDR3: CASSVGASSGGLETQYF. The CDR3 bases are TGTGCCAGCAGCGTAGGAGCGTCTAGCGGGGGATTGGAGACCCAGTACTTC.

Only a few counts were recorded for this clone. The V gene is TRBV7-9, the J gene TRBJ1-6; D is ambiguous. Germline V gene lookup returns CDR1 SEHNR and CDR2 FQNEAQ (reference sequence). The CDR3 totals 12 residues. Between the trimmed V and J ends, which lost 2 bases and 10 bases, there was a span of 6 bases. The CDR3 coding sequence is TGTGCCAGCAGCTTATCGGAGTCACCCCTCCACTTT. This sequence encodes CASSLSESPLHF. Variable domain in full (rest from reference TRBV7-9 and TRBJ1-6): DTGVSQNPRHKITKRGQNVTFRCDPISEHNRLYWYRQTLGQGPEFLTYFQNEAQLEKSRLLSDRFSAERPKGSFSTLEIQRTEQGDSAMYLCASSLSESPLHFGNGTRLTVT.

The chain joins TRBV4-2 to TRBJ2-1, with 8 bases aligning to TRBD2. Germline V CDR1 and CDR2: LGHNA, YNFKEQ. With 1 base clipped from V and 9 bases from J, the junction kept 11 bases outside the gene matches. The CDR3 consists of 16 residues. The CDR3 region has the DNA TGTGCCAGCAGCCAAGCTATCGGGACTAGTGAGGCTGAGCAGTTCTTC. Translating it yields CASSQAIGTSEAEQFF.

The chain links TRBV4-1 to TRBJ2-1, with 12 bases aligning to TRBD2. The length of the CDR3 is 15 residues. Losses at the gene ends were 5 bases for V and 3 bases for J; bases not matched to a gene: 2. CDR1 is MGHRA, CDR2 YSYEKL, per germline. CDR3 in amino acids: CASSKTSGSYNEQFF. The CDR3 bases are TGCGCCAGCAGCAAGACTAGCGGGAGCTACAATGAGCAGTTCTTC.

V usage is TRBV5-1 and J usage is TRBJ2-1; maybe TRBD2 (5 bases). This CDR3 has 15 residues. The V end lost 1 base, the J end lost 5 bases, and 13 bases lay between the germline ends. Germline V lookup: CDR1 SGHRS, CDR2 YFSETQ. DNA of the CDR3: TGCGCCAGCAGCTTGAACGCCGGGAATAACAATGAGCAGTTCTTC. Its protein is CASSLNAGNNNEQFF.

V is TRBV4-2 and J is TRBJ1-1, with D possibly TRBD1 on 6 matching bases. The CDR3 is made up of 17 amino acids. The V end was cut by 0 bases, the J end by 4 bases, with 18 bases between. Germline V gene sequence: CDR1 LGHNA, CDR2 YNFKEQ. CDR3 region: CASSQEILQGSGTEAFF. CDR3 DNA: TGTGCCAGCAGCCAAGAAATCCTACAGGGAAGCGGCACTGAAGCTTTCTTT.

This chain uses TRBV5-6 with TRBJ1-5; D is perhaps TRBD1 (6 bases). The V gene's germline CDR1 is SGHDT and CDR2 YYEEEE. V was clipped by 3 bases and J by 3 bases, with 10 bases between them. This CDR3 contains 14 residues. CDR3 sequence reads: CASSSGTPNQPQHF. The CDR3 DNA reads TGTGCCAGCAGCTCCGGGACACCCAATCAGCCCCAGCATTTT.

This clone has a handful of counts. The chain employs TRBV10-2 and TRBJ2-5; 7 bases are shared with TRBD1. This CDR3 has 14 amino acids. CDR1 is WSHSY, CDR2 SAAADI, per germline. J gave up 2 bases and V 6 bases, and 6 bases lay outside the gene matches. CDR3 residues: CASSYGDRQETQYF. The CDR3 DNA sequence: TGCGCCAGCAGCTATGGGGACAGACAAGAGACCCAGTACTTC.

J is TRBJ2-4 and V is TRBV19; the match to TRBD1 covers 8 bases. V lost 9 bases and J lost 7; bases outside the gene matches: 11. Germline-derived CDR1 and CDR2 are LNHDA and SQIVND (reference sequence). This CDR3 comprises 14 residues. The CDR3: CASLETGDRNIQYF. For the CDR3, the DNA is TGTGCCAGCCTAGAAACAGGGGACAGGAACATTCAGTACTTC.

The chain links TRBV6-6 to TRBJ1-5, with 7 bases that match TRBD1. Trimming cost V 7 bases and J 6 bases; bases outside gene matches: 9. The CDR3 loop spans 14 amino acids. The V gene's germline CDR1 is MNHNY and CDR2 SVGAGI (reference sequence). The DNA for the CDR3 is TGTGCCAGCACCAAAGAGGGGGCTAGTCAGCCCCAGCATTTT. Translated, it gives CASTKEGASQPQHF.

The chain has TRBV29-1 and TRBJ1-1, with D uncertain. V was clipped by 6 bases and J by 3 bases, with 14 bases between them. Germline V gene sequence: CDR1 SQVTM, CDR2 ANQGSEA. The CDR3 consists of 13 residues. The CDR3 here is CSVALSGDTEAFF. Written as DNA, the CDR3 is TGCAGCGTCGCCCTATCCGGGGACACTGAAGCTTTCTTT.

The genes are TRBV2 and TRBJ2-2, with 10 bases identical to TRBD2. With V trimmed by 6 bases and J by 6 bases, 4 bases remained unmatched. Germline CDR1 reads SNHLY; CDR2 reads FYNNEI. The CDR3 is 14 residues long. CDR3 protein: CASRGTSGAGELFF. The CDR3 nucleotides read TGTGCCAGCAGGGGAACTAGCGGGGCCGGGGAGCTGTTTTTT. The complete variable domain, with remaining parts taken from reference TRBV2 and TRBJ2-2, reads EPEVTQTPSHQVTQMGQEVILRCVPISNHLYFYWYRQILGQKVEFLVSFYNNEISEKSEIFDDQFSVERPDGSNFTLKIRSTKLEDSAMYFCASRGTSGAGELFFGEGSRLTVL.

This rearrangement joins TRBV7-9 to TRBJ2-1; tentatively, D is TRBD1 (5 bases). Germline CDR1 is SEHNR and CDR2 is FQNEAQ (reference sequence). CDR3 length: 15 residues. The V and J ends lost 2 bases and 4 bases respectively, with 12 bases between them. In DNA, the CDR3 is TGTGCCAGCAGCTTACAGGGAATTGAATACAATGAGCAGTTCTTC. Amino acids: CASSLQGIEYNEQFF.

The rearrangement uses TRBV7-9 and TRBJ1-1, with a weak D call TRBD1 (5 bases). Per the germline V gene, CDR1 is SEHNR and CDR2 is FQNEAQ (reference sequence). The V end was cut by 3 bases, the J end by 3 bases, with 11 bases between. This CDR3 spans 14 amino acids. CDR3 nucleotides: TGTGCCAGCAGCTTCAGGGTCACGGACACTGAAGCTTTCTTT. As protein: CASSFRVTDTEAFF.

CDR3 sequence (DNA): TGTGCCAGCAGCTCTCCCGGGACAGGGGTAGAGACCCAGTACTTC. Translating it yields CASSSPGTGVETQYF. The V gene is TRBV7-7, the J gene TRBJ2-5; 10 nucleotides agree with TRBD1. Losses at the gene ends were 4 bases for V and 4 bases for J; bases not matched to a gene: 6. The CDR3 is 15 residues long. The germline V gene has CDR1 SSHAT and CDR2 FNYEAQ (reference sequence).

The V and J genes are TRBV21-1 and TRBJ1-4; the table calls TRBD1, which could not be checked here. TRBV21-1 is noted as a pseudogene. This CDR3 has 16 amino acids. CDR3 nucleotides: TGTGCCAGCAGCTCCCGGGACAGGGGCCGTAATGAAAAACTGTTTTTT. Protein product: CASSSRDRGRNEKLFF.

The chain is built from TRBV11-2 and TRBJ2-5, with D maybe TRBD2 (6 bases). CDR1 SGHAT and CDR2 FQNNGV come from the germline V gene. The ends were cut back, 5 bases at V and 2 bases at J, with 15 bases in the middle. The CDR3 contains 15 residues. The CDR3 DNA reads as TGTGCCAGCAGCCCCGTGATGGCGGGGCAAGAGACCCAGTACTTC. Translating it yields CASSPVMAGQETQYF.

The chain has TRBV23-1 and TRBJ2-3, with D maybe TRBD1 (6 bases). TRBV23-1 is an ORF, with its function uncertain. The CDR3 has 16 residues. Trimming removed 4 bases from V and 0 bases from J, with 14 bases in between. CDR3 coding DNA: TGCGCCAGCAGTCCGAGGACAGTTCCTAGCACAGATACGCAGTATTTT. It encodes CASSPRTVPSTDTQYF.

The J gene is TRBJ1-2, the V gene TRBV18, with 10 bases that match TRBD1. V was clipped by 1 base and J by 7 bases; unmatched bases: 6. Germline CDR1 is KGHSH and CDR2 is LQKENI. The CDR3 covers 15 residues. CDR3 sequence reads: CASSPQRQGAGGYTF. The CDR3 region has the DNA TGTGCCAGCTCACCACAGAGACAGGGGGCCGGTGGCTACACCTTC.